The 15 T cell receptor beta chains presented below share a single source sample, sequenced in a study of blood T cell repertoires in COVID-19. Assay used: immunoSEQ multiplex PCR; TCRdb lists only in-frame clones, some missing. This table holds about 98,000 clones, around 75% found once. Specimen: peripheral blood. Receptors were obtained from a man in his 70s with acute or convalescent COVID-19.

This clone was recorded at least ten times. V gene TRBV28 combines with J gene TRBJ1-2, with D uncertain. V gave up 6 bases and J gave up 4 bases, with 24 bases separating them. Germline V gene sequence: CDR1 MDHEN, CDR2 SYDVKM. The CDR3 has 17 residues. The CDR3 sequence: CASSYLSGSVQVYGYTF. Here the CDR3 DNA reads TGTGCCAGCAGCTACCTGTCGGGGTCGGTCCAGGTCTATGGCTACACCTTC.

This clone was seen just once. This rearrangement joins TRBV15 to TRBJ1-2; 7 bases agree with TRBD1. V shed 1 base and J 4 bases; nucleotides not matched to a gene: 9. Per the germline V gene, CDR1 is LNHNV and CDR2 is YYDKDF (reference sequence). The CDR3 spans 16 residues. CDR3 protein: CATSRGGTEFLYGYTF. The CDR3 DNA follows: TGTGCCACCAGCAGAGGGGGGACAGAGTTTCTCTATGGCTACACCTTC.

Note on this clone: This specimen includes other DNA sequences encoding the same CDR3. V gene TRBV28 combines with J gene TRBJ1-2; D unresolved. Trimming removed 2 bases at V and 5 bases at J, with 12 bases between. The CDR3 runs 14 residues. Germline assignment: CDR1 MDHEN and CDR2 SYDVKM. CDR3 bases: TGTGCCAGCAGTTTAGGGCAGCAACTTTATGGCTACACCTTC. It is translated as CASSLGQQLYGYTF.

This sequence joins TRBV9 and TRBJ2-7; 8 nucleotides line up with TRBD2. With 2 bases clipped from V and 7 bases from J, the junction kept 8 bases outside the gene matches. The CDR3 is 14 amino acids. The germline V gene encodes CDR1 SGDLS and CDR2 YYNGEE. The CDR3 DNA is TGTGCCAGCAGCGTTTCACTAGCGGAGGGAGAGCAGTACTTC. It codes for CASSVSLAEGEQYF. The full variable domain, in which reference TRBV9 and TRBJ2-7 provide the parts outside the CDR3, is DSGVTQTPKHLITATGQRVTLRCSPRSGDLSVYWYQQSLDQGLQFLIQYYNGEERAKGNILERFSAQQFPDLHSELNLSSLELGDSALYFCASSVSLAEGEQYFGPGTRLTVT.

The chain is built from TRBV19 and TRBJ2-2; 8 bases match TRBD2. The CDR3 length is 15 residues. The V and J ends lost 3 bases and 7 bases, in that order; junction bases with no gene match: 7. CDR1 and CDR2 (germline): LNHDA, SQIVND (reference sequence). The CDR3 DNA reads TGTGCCAGTAGTATCGGGGGGGCCGGGATCGGGGAGCTGTTTTTT. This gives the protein CASSIGGAGIGELFF.

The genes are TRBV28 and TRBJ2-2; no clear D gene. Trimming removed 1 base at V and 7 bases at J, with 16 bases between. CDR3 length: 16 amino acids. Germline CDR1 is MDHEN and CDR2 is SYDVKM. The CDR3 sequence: CASSLYRQSGFGELFF. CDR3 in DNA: TGTGCCAGCAGTTTATATAGGCAATCGGGTTTCGGGGAGCTGTTTTTT.

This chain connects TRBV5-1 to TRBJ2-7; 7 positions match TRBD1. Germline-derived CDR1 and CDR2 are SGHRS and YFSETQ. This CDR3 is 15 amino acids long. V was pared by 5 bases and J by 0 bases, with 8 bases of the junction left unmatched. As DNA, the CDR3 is TGCGCCAGCAGTCCGGGACAGACCTACTCCTACGAGCAGTACTTC. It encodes CASSPGQTYSYEQYF.

The CDR3 DNA is TGTGCCAGCAGTTACGGGAGGTTCACCGGGGAGCTGTTTTTT. Encoded protein: CASSYGRFTGELFF. The V gene is TRBV6-5, the J gene TRBJ2-2; TRBD2 is a possible D gene (6 bases). V was cut by 2 bases and J by 4 bases, with 8 bases left in between. Germline assignment: CDR1 MNHEY and CDR2 SVGAGI. The CDR3 covers 14 residues.

CDR3 coding DNA: TGCGCCAGCAGCTCTCGGACAGGGGCTAATGAAAAACTGTTTTTT. Encoded protein: CASSSRTGANEKLFF. The rearrangement joins TRBV5-1 to TRBJ1-4, with TRBD1 identical over 9 bases. Germline loops: CDR1 SGHRS, CDR2 YFSETQ. This CDR3 is built from 15 residues. V trimming: 3 bases; J trimming: 3 bases; junction bases outside the gene matches: 3.

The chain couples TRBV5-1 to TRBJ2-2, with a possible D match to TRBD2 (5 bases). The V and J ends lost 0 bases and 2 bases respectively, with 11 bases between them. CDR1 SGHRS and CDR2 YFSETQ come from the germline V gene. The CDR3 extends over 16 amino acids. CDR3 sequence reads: CASSLEEGSNTGELFF. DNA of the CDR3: TGCGCCAGCAGCTTGGAAGAAGGGAGCAACACCGGGGAGCTGTTTTTT. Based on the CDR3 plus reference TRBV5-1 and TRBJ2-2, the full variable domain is KAGVTQTPRYLIKTRGQQVTLSCSPISGHRSVSWYQQTPGQGLQFLFEYFSETQRNKGNFPGRFSGRQFSNSRSEMNVSTLELGDSALYLCASSLEEGSNTGELFFGEGSRLTVL.

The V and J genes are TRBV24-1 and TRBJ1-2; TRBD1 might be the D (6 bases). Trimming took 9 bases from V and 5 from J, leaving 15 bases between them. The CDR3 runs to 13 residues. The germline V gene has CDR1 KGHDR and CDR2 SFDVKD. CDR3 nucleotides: TGTGCCACCTCTCCGGGGGGCTGGTATGGCTACACCTTC. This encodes CATSPGGWYGYTF.

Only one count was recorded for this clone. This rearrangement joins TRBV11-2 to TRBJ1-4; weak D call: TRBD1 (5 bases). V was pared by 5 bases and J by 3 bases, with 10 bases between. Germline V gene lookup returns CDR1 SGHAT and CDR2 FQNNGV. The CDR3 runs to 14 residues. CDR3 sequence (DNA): TGTGCCAGCAGCGGTACGGGGGCTAATGAAAAACTGTTTTTT. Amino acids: CASSGTGANEKLFF.

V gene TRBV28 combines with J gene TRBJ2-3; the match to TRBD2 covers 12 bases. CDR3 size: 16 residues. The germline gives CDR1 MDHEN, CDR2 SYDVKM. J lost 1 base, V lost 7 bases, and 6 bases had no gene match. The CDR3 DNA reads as TGTGCCAGCAACCCGGGACTAGCGGGTGGCACAGATACGCAGTATTTT. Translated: CASNPGLAGGTDTQYF.

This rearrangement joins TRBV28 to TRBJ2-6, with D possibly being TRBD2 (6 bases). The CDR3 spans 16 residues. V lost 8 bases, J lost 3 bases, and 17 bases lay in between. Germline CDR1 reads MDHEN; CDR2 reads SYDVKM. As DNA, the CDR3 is TGTGCCAGCGCGGGGTGGGGGTCTTTTGGGGCCAACGTCCTGACTTTC. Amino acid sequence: CASAGWGSFGANVLTF.

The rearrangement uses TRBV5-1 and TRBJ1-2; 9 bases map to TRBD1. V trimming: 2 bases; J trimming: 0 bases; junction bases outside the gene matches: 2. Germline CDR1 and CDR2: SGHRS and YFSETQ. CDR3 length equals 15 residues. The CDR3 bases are TGCGCCAGCAGCTTAAGACAGGGGGCTAACTATGGCTACACCTTC. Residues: CASSLRQGANYGYTF.